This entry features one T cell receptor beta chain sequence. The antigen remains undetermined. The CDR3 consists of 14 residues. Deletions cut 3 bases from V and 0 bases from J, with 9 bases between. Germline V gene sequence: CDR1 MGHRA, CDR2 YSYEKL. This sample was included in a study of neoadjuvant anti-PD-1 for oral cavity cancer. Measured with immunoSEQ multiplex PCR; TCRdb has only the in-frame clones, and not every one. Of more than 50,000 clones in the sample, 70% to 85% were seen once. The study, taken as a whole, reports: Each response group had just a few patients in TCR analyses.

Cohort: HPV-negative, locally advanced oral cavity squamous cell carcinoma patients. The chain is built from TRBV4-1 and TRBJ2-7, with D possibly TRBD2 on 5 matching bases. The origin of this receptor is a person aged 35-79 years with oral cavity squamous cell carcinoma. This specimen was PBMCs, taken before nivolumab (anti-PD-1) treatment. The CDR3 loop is CASSQEDGSYEQYF. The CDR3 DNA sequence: TGCGCCAGCAGCCAGGAGGACGGCTCCTACGAGCAGTACTTC.